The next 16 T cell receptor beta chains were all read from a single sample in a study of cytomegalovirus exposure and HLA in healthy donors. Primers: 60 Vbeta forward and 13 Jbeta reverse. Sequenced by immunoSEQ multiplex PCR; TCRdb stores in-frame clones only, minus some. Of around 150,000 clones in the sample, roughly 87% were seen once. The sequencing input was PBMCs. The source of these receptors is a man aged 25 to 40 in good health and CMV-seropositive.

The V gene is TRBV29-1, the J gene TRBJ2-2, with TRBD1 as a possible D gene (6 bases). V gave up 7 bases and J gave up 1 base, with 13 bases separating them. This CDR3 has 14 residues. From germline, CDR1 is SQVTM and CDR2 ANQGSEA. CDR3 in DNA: TGCAGCGCCCAAAACAGGGAGAACACCGGGGAGCTGTTTTTT. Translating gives CSAQNRENTGELFF.

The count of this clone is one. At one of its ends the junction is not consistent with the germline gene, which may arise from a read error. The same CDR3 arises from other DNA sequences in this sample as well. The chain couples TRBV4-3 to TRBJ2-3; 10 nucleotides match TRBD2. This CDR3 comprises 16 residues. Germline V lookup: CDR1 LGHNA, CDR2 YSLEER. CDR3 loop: CASSPLSGGAPDTQYF. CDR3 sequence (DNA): TGCGCCAGCAGCCCCTTGAGCGGGGGGGCTCCAGATACGCAATATTTT.

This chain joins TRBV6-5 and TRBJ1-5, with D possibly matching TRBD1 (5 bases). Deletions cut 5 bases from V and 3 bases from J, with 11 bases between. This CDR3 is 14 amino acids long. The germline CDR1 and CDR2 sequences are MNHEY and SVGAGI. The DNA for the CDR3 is TGTGCCAGCAGTCCCGGGACTCCCAATCAGCCCCAGCATTTT. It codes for CASSPGTPNQPQHF.

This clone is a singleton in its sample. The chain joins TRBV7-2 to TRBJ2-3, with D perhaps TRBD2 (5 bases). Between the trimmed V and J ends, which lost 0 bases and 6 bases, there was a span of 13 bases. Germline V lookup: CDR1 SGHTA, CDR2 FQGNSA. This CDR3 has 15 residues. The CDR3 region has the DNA TGTGCCAGCAGCTTAGCGCTTCCGGGAACGGATACGCAGTATTTT. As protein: CASSLALPGTDTQYF.

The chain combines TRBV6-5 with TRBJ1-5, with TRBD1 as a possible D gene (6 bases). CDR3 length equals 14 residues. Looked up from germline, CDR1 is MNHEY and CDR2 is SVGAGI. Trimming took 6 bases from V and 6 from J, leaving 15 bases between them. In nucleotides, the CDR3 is TGTGCCAGCAGAGACTGGCAGGGGAGTCAGCCCCAGCATTTT. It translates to CASRDWQGSQPQHF.

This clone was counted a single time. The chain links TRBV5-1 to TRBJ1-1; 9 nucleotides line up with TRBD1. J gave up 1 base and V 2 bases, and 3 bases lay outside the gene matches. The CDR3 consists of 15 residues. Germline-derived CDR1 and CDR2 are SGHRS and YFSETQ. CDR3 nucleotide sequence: TGCGCCAGCAGCTTCGGGACAGGGACGAACACTGAAGCTTTCTTT. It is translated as CASSFGTGTNTEAFF.

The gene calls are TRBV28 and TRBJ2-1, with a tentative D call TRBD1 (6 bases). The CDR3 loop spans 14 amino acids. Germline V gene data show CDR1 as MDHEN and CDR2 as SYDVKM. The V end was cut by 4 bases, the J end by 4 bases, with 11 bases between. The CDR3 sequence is CASSSRDTYNEQFF. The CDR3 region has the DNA TGTGCCAGCAGTTCACGGGACACTTACAATGAGCAGTTCTTC.

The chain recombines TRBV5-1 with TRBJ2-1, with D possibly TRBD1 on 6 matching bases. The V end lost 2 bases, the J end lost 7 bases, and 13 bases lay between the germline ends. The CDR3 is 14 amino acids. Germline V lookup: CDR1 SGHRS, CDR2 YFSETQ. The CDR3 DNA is TGCGCCAGCAGCTTTTGGACAGCGTCGAATGAGCAGTTCTTC. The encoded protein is CASSFWTASNEQFF.

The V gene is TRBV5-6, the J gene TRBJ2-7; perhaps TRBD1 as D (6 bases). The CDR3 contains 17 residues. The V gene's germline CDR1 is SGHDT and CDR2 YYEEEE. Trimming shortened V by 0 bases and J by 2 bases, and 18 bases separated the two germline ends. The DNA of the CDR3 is TGTGCCAGCAGCTTGGAGGGTAGGGGGACACCCACCTACGAGCAGTACTTC. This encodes CASSLEGRGTPTYEQYF.

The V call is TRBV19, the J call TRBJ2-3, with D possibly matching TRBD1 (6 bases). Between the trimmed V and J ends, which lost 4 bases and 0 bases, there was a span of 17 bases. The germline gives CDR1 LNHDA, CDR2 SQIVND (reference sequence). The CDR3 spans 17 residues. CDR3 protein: CASSTRFRQASTDTQYF. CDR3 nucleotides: TGTGCCAGTAGTACCCGATTCCGACAGGCTAGCACAGATACGCAGTATTTT.

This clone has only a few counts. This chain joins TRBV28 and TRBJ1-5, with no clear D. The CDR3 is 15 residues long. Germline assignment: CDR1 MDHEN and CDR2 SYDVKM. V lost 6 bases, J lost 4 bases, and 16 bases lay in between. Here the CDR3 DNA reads TGTGCCAGCAGGTACACCTTGCGGCTTAATCAGCCCCAGCATTTT. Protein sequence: CASRYTLRLNQPQHF.

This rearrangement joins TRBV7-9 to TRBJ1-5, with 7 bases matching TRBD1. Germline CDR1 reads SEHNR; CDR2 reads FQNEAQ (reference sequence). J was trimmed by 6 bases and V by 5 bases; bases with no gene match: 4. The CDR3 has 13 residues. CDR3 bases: TGTGCCAGCAGCGTTACAGGGGTTCAGCCCCAGCATTTT. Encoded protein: CASSVTGVQPQHF.

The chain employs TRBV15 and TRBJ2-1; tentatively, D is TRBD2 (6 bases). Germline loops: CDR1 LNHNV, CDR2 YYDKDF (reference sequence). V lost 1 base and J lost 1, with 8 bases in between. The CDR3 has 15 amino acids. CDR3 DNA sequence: TGTGCCACCAGCAGAGGACTAGAATCCTACAATGAGCAGTTCTTC. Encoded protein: CATSRGLESYNEQFF.

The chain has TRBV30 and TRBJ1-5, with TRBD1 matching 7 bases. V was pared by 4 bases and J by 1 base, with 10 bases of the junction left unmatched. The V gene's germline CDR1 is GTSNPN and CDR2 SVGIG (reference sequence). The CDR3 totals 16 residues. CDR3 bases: TGTGCCTGGAATCTCGACAGGGTTGGAAGCAATCAGCCCCAGCATTTT. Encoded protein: CAWNLDRVGSNQPQHF.

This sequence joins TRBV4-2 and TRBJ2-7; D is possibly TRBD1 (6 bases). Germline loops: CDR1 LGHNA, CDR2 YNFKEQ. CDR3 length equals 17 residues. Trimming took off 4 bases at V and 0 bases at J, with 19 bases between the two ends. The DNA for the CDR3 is TGTGCCAGCAGCCGGATTTTGCTAGGGGGAAGCTCCTACGAGCAGTACTTC. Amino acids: CASSRILLGGSSYEQYF.

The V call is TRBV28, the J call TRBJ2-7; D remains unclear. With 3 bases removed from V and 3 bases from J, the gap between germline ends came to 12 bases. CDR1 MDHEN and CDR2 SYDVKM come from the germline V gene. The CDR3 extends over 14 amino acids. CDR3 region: CASSLRKYIYEQYF. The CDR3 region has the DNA TGTGCCAGCAGTTTGCGGAAATATATCTACGAGCAGTACTTC.